The 16 T cell receptor beta chains presented below share a single source sample, sequenced in a study of blood T cell repertoires in COVID-19. Sequencing used immunoSEQ multiplex PCR; TCRdb keeps in-frame clones, though not all of them. The sample yields 98,000 or so clones, about 90% seen once. The material sequenced was peripheral blood. The origin of the receptors is a human donor in a cohort sampled during active COVID-19.

The chain employs TRBV11-2 and TRBJ2-7, with D uncertain. The CDR3 is 12 amino acids. The V gene lost 7 bases and the J gene lost 2 bases, with 9 bases spanning the gap. Germline V lookup: CDR1 SGHAT, CDR2 FQNNGV. DNA of the CDR3: TGTGCCAGCACCCCCACAGCCTACGAGCAGTACTTC. This translates into CASTPTAYEQYF.

The chain carries TRBV7-3 and TRBJ2-5; 8 nucleotides align to TRBD1. The germline CDR1 and CDR2 sequences are SGHTA and FQGTGA. Trimming took 5 bases from V and 1 from J; bases not matched to a gene: 6. This CDR3 comprises 15 residues. The CDR3 bases are TGTGCCAGCAGCCTCGGGACAGGACCCCAAGAGACCCAGTACTTC. It yields the protein CASSLGTGPQETQYF.

This clone was seen a few times. The rearrangement uses TRBV20-1 and TRBJ1-3; D is unclear. The CDR3 extends over 13 amino acids. Germline V lookup: CDR1 DFQATT, CDR2 SNEGSKA (reference sequence). V gave up 3 bases and J gave up 0 bases, with 6 bases separating them. The CDR3 here is CSASQASGNTIYF. The CDR3 bases are TGCAGTGCTAGTCAGGCCTCTGGAAACACCATATATTTT.

This chain joins TRBV28 and TRBJ2-7, with 7 positions matching TRBD1. The V segment lost 3 bases and the J segment 5 bases; nucleotides outside the gene matches: 7. The germline gives CDR1 MDHEN, CDR2 SYDVKM. The CDR3 has 14 residues. CDR3 bases: TGTGCCAGCAGTTTGTACAGGGGAGCGAACGAGCAGTACTTC. Protein: CASSLYRGANEQYF. The whole variable domain, remainder taken from reference TRBV28 and TRBJ2-7, is DVKVTQSSRYLVKRTGEKVFLECVQDMDHENMFWYRQDPGLGLRLIYFSYDVKMKEKGDIPEGYSVSREKKERFSLILESASTNQTSMYLCASSLYRGANEQYFGPGTRLTVT.

V and J are TRBV4-1 and TRBJ1-2; D is possibly TRBD1 (5 bases). The germline V gene has CDR1 MGHRA and CDR2 YSYEKL. Deletions cut 2 bases from V and 4 bases from J, with 14 bases between. CDR3 length equals 15 residues. CDR3 amino acids: CASSQFLQDVYGYTF. The DNA of the CDR3 is TGCGCCAGCAGCCAATTTTTACAGGACGTCTATGGCTACACCTTC.

The chain joins TRBV6-1 to TRBJ1-2; D is ambiguous. V lost 1 base and J lost 5, with 8 bases in between. The CDR3 runs 13 residues. The V gene's germline CDR1 is MNHNS and CDR2 SASEGT. The CDR3 DNA is TGTGCCAGCAGTGAAGATACAGTATATGGCTACACCTTC. Translating gives CASSEDTVYGYTF.

The chain uses TRBV6-5 and TRBJ2-3; TRBD2 is a possible D gene (5 bases). The CDR3 loop spans 12 amino acids. The germline V gene encodes CDR1 MNHEY and CDR2 SVGAGI. Trimming removed 8 bases from V and 2 bases from J, with 8 bases in between. The CDR3 sequence: CASGLATDTQYF. DNA for the CDR3: TGTGCCAGCGGGCTAGCCACAGATACGCAGTATTTT.

V usage is TRBV18 and J usage is TRBJ1-2, with TRBD1 matching over 12 bases. The V segment lost 3 bases and the J segment 6 bases; nucleotides outside the gene matches: 8. Per germline, CDR1 KGHSH and CDR2 LQKENI. The CDR3 sequence is 16 residues long. This CDR3 reads CASSPRRDRGLDGYTF. Here the CDR3 DNA reads TGTGCCAGCTCACCCCGACGGGACAGGGGGCTAGATGGCTACACCTTC.

This sequence joins TRBV19 and TRBJ1-1, with 9 bases fitting TRBD1. CDR3 length: 14 amino acids. After removal of 3 bases from V and 1 base from J, the junction contained 0 bases not matched to a gene. Germline CDR1 is LNHDA and CDR2 is SQIVND (reference sequence). The CDR3 bases are TGTGCCAGTAGTATGACAGGGGGGAACACTGAAGCTTTCTTT. It codes for CASSMTGGNTEAFF.

By sample fraction, this clone is medium-sized. The chain carries TRBV19 and TRBJ1-4, with D maybe TRBD1 (6 bases). The CDR3 sequence is 14 residues long. V lost 3 bases, J lost 5 bases, and 10 bases lay in between. Germline-derived CDR1 and CDR2 are LNHDA and SQIVND (reference sequence). The chain's CDR3 is CASSIRQGNEKLFF. CDR3 DNA: TGTGCCAGTAGTATCCGTCAGGGGAATGAAAAACTGTTTTTT.

The chain carries TRBV6-5 and TRBJ1-2, with D possibly being TRBD1 (5 bases). V was shortened by 5 bases and J by 8 bases, with 18 bases between the two germline ends. Germline CDR1 MNHEY, CDR2 SVGAGI. The CDR3 loop spans 14 amino acids. The CDR3 region is CASSTGTRFGGYTF. The CDR3 DNA reads as TGTGCCAGCAGTACCGGGACTCGCTTTGGGGGCTACACCTTC.

The chain carries TRBV19 and TRBJ1-3; D might be TRBD1 (5 bases). CDR3 size: 15 residues. Trimming took off 6 bases at V and 9 bases at J, with 21 bases between the two ends. The germline V gene encodes CDR1 LNHDA and CDR2 SQIVND (reference sequence). CDR3 in DNA: TGTGCCAGTAGAGCCCAGACAGCCTCCTTCGGCACCATATATTTT. This translates into CASRAQTASFGTIYF.

The chain uses TRBV27 and TRBJ2-6; 10 nucleotides align to TRBD2. CDR3 length equals 19 residues. Trimming removed 5 bases from V and 0 bases from J; junction bases left unmatched: 10. From germline, CDR1 is MNHEY and CDR2 SMNVEV (reference sequence). Here the CDR3 DNA reads TGTGCCAGCAGTACCGGACTAGCGGAGCGACACTCTGGGGCCAACGTCCTGACTTTC. Translated: CASSTGLAERHSGANVLTF.

V is TRBV6-5 and J is TRBJ1-1; D perhaps matches TRBD1 (5 bases). V was cut by 2 bases and J by 5 bases, with 9 bases left in between. The CDR3 is 13 amino acids. Germline V lookup: CDR1 MNHEY, CDR2 SVGAGI. For the CDR3, the DNA is TGTGCCAGCAGTTACGGGGCGGGGACTGAAGCTTTCTTT. This translates into CASSYGAGTEAFF.

Here the CDR3 reads CASSPLPAGGDEQYF. DNA for the CDR3: TGTGCCAGCTCACCACTTCCAGCGGGAGGGGACGAGCAGTACTTC. This chain links TRBV18 with TRBJ2-7; 10 bases are shared with TRBD2. The CDR3 is 15 amino acids. The ends lost 1 base at V and 5 bases at J; junction bases unmatched: 5. The germline V gene encodes CDR1 KGHSH and CDR2 LQKENI.

The chain recombines TRBV18 with TRBJ2-4; 8 nucleotides match TRBD2. V shed 2 bases, J shed 0 bases, and the junction held 21 bases outside the gene matches. The CDR3 totals 22 residues. Germline V CDR1 and CDR2: KGHSH, LQKENI. CDR3 sequence reads: CASSPTTGGGSFFHLAKNIQYF. Here the CDR3 DNA reads TGTGCCAGCTCACCAACCACCGGCGGGGGGTCCTTTTTCCACCTAGCCAAAAACATTCAGTACTTC.